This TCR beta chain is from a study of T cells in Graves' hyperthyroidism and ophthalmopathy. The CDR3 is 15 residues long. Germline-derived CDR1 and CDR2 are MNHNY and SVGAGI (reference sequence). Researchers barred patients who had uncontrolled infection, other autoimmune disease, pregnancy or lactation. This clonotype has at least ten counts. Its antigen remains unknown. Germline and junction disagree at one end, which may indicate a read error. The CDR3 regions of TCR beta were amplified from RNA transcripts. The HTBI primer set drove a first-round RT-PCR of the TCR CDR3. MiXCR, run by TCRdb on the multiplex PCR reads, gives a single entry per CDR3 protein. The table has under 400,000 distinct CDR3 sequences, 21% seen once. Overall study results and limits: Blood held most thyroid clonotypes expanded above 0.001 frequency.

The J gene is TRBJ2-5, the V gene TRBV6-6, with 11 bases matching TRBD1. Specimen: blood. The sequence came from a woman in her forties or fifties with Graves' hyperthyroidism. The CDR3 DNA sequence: TGTGCCAGCAGTCACTCGGACAGGGGGCGAGAGACCCAGTACTTC. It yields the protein CASSHSDRGRETQYF.